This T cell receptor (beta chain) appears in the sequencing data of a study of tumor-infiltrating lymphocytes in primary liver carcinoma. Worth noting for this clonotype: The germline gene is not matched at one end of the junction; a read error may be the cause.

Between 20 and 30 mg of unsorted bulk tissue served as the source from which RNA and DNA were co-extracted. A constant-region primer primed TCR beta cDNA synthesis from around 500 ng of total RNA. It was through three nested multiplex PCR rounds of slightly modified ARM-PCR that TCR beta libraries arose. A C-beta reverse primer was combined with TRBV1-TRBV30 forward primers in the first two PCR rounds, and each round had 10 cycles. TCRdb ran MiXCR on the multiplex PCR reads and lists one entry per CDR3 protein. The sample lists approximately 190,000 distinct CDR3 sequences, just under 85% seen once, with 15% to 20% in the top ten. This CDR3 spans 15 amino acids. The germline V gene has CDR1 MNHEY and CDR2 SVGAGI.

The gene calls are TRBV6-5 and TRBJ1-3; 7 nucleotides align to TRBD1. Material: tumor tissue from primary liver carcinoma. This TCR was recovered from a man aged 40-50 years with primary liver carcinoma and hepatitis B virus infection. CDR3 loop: CASNQGGHSGNIIYF. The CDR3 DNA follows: TGTGCCAGCAACCAAGGGGGCCACTCTGGAAACATCATATATTTT.